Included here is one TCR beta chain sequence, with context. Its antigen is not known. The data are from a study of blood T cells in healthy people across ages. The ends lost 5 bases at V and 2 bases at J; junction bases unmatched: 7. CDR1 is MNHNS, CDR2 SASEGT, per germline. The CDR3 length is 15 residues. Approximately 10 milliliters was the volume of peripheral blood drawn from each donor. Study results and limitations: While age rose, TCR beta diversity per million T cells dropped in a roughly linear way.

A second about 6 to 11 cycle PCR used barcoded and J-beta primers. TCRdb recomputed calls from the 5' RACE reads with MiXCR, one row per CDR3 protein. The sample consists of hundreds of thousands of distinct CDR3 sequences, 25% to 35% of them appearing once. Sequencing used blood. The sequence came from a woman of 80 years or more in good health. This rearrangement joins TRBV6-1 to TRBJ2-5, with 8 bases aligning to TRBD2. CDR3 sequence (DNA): TGTGCCAGCAGTTCGGGGGGGCAGCCTCAAGAGACCCAGTACTTC. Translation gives CASSSGGQPQETQYF.